This T cell receptor beta chain was retrieved from a study of T cell responses to AZD1222 COVID-19 vaccine. Repertoires were generated with immunoSEQ multiplex PCR, while TCRdb's copy carries only in-frame clones and drops some. The sample lists 130,000 to 150,000 clones; 92% were seen once. Germline lookup yields CDR1 SGHDT and CDR2 YYEEEE. This CDR3 is 13 amino acids long. Trimming pared 2 bases from V and 4 bases from J, leaving 6 bases between. This specimen consisted of peripheral blood, obtained on day 0 of AZD1222 vaccination. The chain combines TRBV5-6 with TRBJ1-4; D unclear. The TCR sequence derives from an adult in good health. The CDR3 bases are TGTGCCAGCAGCTTTCAATTTAATGAAAAACTGTTTTTT. Its protein is CASSFQFNEKLFF.